This is a list of T cell receptor beta chains from one sample in a study of T cells expressing NK-cell markers. TCRdb re-analyzed the 5' RACE reads; it lists each CDR3 protein once, without DNA. The sample's table shows about 390,000 distinct CDR3 sequences. The sequenced sample was blood T cells: a sorted CD56 or NKG2C T cell subset, CD4+ or CD8+ T cells, or bulk PBMC T cells (not recorded which). These TCRs come from a woman in her forties or fifties in good health. Both conserved end residues are part of each CDR3. Each record gives: V gene, J gene, CDR3 protein.

V: TRBV5-1; J: TRBJ1-3; CDR3: CASSLTGGGNTIYF
V: TRBV6-1; J: TRBJ1-1; CDR3: CASSPFLNTEAFF
V: TRBV27; J: TRBJ2-5; CDR3: CASNDGLETQYF
V: TRBV5-1; J: TRBJ2-6; CDR3: CASIQTGSRFNNGSGANVLTF
V: TRBV29-1; J: TRBJ2-3; CDR3: CSVGGLVADTQYF
V: TRBV29-1; J: TRBJ2-1; CDR3: CSVIGTPEQFF
V: TRBV5-1; J: TRBJ2-6; CDR3: CASSLGVRRVANVLTF
V: TRBV27; J: TRBJ2-1; CDR3: CASSFLPSGNYNEQFF
V: TRBV25-1; J: TRBJ1-5; CDR3: CASSDSRTNQPQHF
V: TRBV12-3/TRBV12-4; J: TRBJ2-7; CDR3: CASSFGGQGQYF
V: TRBV6-1; J: TRBJ1-2; CDR3: CASSWTGDNGYTF
V: TRBV18; J: TRBJ2-1; CDR3: CASSPKLAGDNEQFF
V: TRBV3-1; J: TRBJ1-2; CDR3: CASSQEPASPYGYTF
V: TRBV6-5; J: TRBJ1-2; CDR3: CASSSSVMAYGYTF
V: TRBV6-1; J: TRBJ1-2; CDR3: CASSDPSRGYTF
V: TRBV7-9; J: TRBJ2-1; CDR3: CASSLGTSLNEQFF
V: TRBV7-2; J: TRBJ1-2; CDR3: CASSRDRVLINYGYTF
V: TRBV7-7; J: TRBJ2-3; CDR3: CASSDGTHPTDTQYF
V: TRBV6-5; J: TRBJ2-3; CDR3: CASTQGYTQYF
V: TRBV20-1; J: TRBJ2-1; CDR3: CSARVAAGVINEQFF
V: TRBV29-1; J: TRBJ2-3; CDR3: CSVDRGGTDTQYF
V: TRBV29-1; J: TRBJ2-1; CDR3: CSVESRGNEQFF
V: TRBV7-3; J: TRBJ2-3; CDR3: CASSYRPGLAGAPTDTQYF
V: TRBV11-2; J: TRBJ2-7; CDR3: CASSDTDYEQYF
V: TRBV10-3; J: TRBJ2-7; CDR3: CAISESRGRTSGRAYEQYF
V: TRBV12-3/TRBV12-4; J: TRBJ1-2; CDR3: CASSLFQGFSDYYGYTF
V: TRBV5-1; J: TRBJ2-3; CDR3: CASSLYLAESTDTQYF
V: TRBV11-2; J: TRBJ2-3; CDR3: CASTSVLGTQYF
V: TRBV29-1; J: TRBJ2-2; CDR3: CSAGTVNTGELFF
V: TRBV2; J: TRBJ1-5; CDR3: CASSALQGINQPQHF
V: TRBV6-6; J: TRBJ1-1; CDR3: CASSYSPREAFF